What follows are 8 T cell receptor beta chains derived from one specimen sequenced in a study of T cells in tuberculosis. Sequencing used immunoSEQ multiplex PCR; TCRdb keeps in-frame clones, though not all of them. Here the sample spans 20,000 to 25,000 clones, roughly nine tenths being singletons. The specimen was PBMCs. These receptors came from a donor under 30 with latent tuberculosis or without tuberculosis infection.

The V call is TRBV18, the J call TRBJ1-5; no definite D call. CDR1 KGHSH and CDR2 LQKENI come from the germline V gene. The CDR3 length is 13 residues. V shed 6 bases and J shed 7 bases, with 13 bases lying between them. CDR3: CASSPPGSQPQHF. The CDR3, as DNA: TGTGCCAGCTCGCCGCCGGGTAGCCAGCCCCAGCATTTT.

This rearrangement joins TRBV5-1 to TRBJ2-7; D possibly corresponds to TRBD1 (5 bases). Trimming pared 5 bases from V and 0 bases from J, leaving 15 bases between. Germline CDR1 and CDR2: SGHRS and YFSETQ. CDR3 size: 15 residues. The CDR3 bases are TGCGCCAGCAGTCCCGGTTCCCAGGGCTCCTACGAGCAGTACTTC. Translation: CASSPGSQGSYEQYF.

The V and J genes are TRBV7-2 and TRBJ1-1; D is uncertain. The germline gives CDR1 SGHTA, CDR2 FQGNSA. The CDR3 loop spans 12 amino acids. V was shortened by 5 bases and J by 7 bases, with 11 bases between the two germline ends. CDR3 sequence reads: CASSPPPGEAFF. The CDR3 DNA follows: TGTGCCAGCAGCCCCCCACCGGGTGAAGCTTTCTTT.

The chain uses TRBV27 and TRBJ2-1, with 9 bases aligning to TRBD2. The CDR3 runs 15 residues. The V gene's germline CDR1 is MNHEY and CDR2 SMNVEV (reference sequence). Trimming took 4 bases from V and 5 from J; bases not matched to a gene: 6. In nucleotides, the CDR3 is TGTGCCAGCAGTTATCCGGGACTAGCCGACAATGAGCAGTTCTTC. Amino acid sequence: CASSYPGLADNEQFF.

This chain joins TRBV7-2 and TRBJ1-2; 8 positions match TRBD1. CDR3 length: 16 residues. CDR1 and CDR2 from the germline V gene are SGHTA and FQGNSA. With V trimmed by 5 bases and J by 0 bases, 8 bases remained unmatched. The CDR3 DNA reads as TGTGCCAGCAGCACCACCGGGACAGGTTCTAACTATGGCTACACCTTC. Protein product: CASSTTGTGSNYGYTF.

The chain uses TRBV12-5 and TRBJ2-7; TRBD1 matches at 7 bases. Germline CDR1 is LGHNT and CDR2 is FRNRAP. The trim removed 1 base at V and 7 bases at J, leaving 10 bases unmatched. There are 15 residues in the CDR3. In DNA form, the CDR3 reads TGTGCTAGTGGTTTGGAAAGGGGGCCACGAGAGGAGCAGTACTTC. This sequence encodes CASGLERGPREEQYF.

V is TRBV6-6 and J is TRBJ1-5; D uncertain. Trimming shortened V by 7 bases and J by 0 bases, and 13 bases separated the two germline ends. Germline CDR1 MNHNY, CDR2 SVGAGI (reference sequence). CDR3 length: 15 residues. CDR3 nucleotide sequence: TGTGCCAGCACCAATAGAGGAGATAGCAATCAGCCCCAGCATTTT. This sequence encodes CASTNRGDSNQPQHF.

The chain links TRBV2 to TRBJ1-1; D perhaps matches TRBD1 (6 bases). CDR1 and CDR2 (germline): SNHLY, FYNNEI. Trimming shortened V by 4 bases and J by 5 bases, and 14 bases separated the two germline ends. The CDR3 runs to 14 residues. As DNA, the CDR3 is TGTGCCAGCAGTGTGGGGGGGCGCCGGACTGAAGCTTTCTTT. Residues: CASSVGGRRTEAFF.